The 18 T cell receptor beta chains below come from one sample, sequenced in a study of metastatic and nonmetastatic thyroid tumors. Each patient went into thyroid surgery without having received any treatment. Using MiXCR, TCRdb reanalyzed the PCR reads. This sample yields about 33,000 clones, of which 17% are seen a single time; about 4.6% belongs to the top ten. What was sequenced was blood. Receptors were obtained from a female donor with papillary thyroid cancer or a benign thyroid nodule (not recorded which). Some clones in this sample may be carry-over from other donors' samples.

This clone was recorded many times. The chain has TRBV6-1 and TRBJ1-2, with D possibly TRBD1 on 5 matching bases. The germline V gene has CDR1 MNHNS and CDR2 SASEGT. The CDR3 has 14 amino acids. Trimming pared 5 bases from V and 4 bases from J, leaving 14 bases between. CDR3 loop: CASSLETASYGYTF. The CDR3, as DNA: TGTGCCAGCAGTTTGGAGACAGCCTCCTATGGCTACACCTTC.

Concerning this clone itself: A much larger clone sits a single nucleotide away, making a read error possible. The chain couples TRBV10-3 to TRBJ2-2, with TRBD1 matching 9 bases. V gave up 4 bases and J gave up 4 bases; unmatched junction bases: 7. Germline CDR1 ENHRY, CDR2 SYGVKD. This CDR3 region has 16 residues. The CDR3 DNA reads TGTGCCATCAGTGCTACAGGGGGCGTGGGCACCGGGGAGCTGTTTTTT. Translating gives CAISATGGVGTGELFF.

The chain has TRBV9 and TRBJ2-1; either TRBD1 or TRBD2 may fit D (5 bases each). There are 15 residues in the CDR3. Trimming stripped 4 bases from V and 5 bases from J, with 16 bases between. The germline gives CDR1 SGDLS, CDR2 YYNGEE. CDR3 nucleotides: TGTGCCAGCAGCCCCCCTGAGGGGCCCCACAATGAGCAGTTCTTC. Amino acids: CASSPPEGPHNEQFF.

This clone occurred many times. The V call is TRBV6-2 or TRBV6-3, the J call TRBJ2-3; possibly TRBD2 for D (5 bases). There are 13 residues in the CDR3. Germline V gene sequence: CDR1 MNHEY, CDR2 SVGEGT. Trimming left V 7 bases short and J 1 base short, with 9 bases between. In DNA, the CDR3 is TGTGCCAGCAAAGCGGCCGGCACAGATACGCAGTATTTT. Its protein is CASKAAGTDTQYF.

This clone was counted ten times or more. For the CDR3, the DNA is TGTGCCAGCAGCCAAGATTTGGGACAGGGGGCGTACACAGATACGCAGTATTTT. Its protein is CASSQDLGQGAYTDTQYF. V and J are TRBV3-1 and TRBJ2-3, with 12 bases lining up with TRBD1. The CDR3 has 18 residues. V trimming: 0 bases; J trimming: 2 bases; junction bases outside the gene matches: 6. The V gene's germline CDR1 is LGHDT and CDR2 YNNKEL (reference sequence).

The sample holds many counts of this clone. The same CDR3 can be traced to other DNA sequences in this sample. V and J are TRBV4-1 and TRBJ2-5, with 7 bases identical to TRBD2. Germline V gives CDR1 MGHRA, CDR2 YSYEKL. J gave up 3 bases and V 3 bases, and 4 bases lay outside the gene matches. The CDR3 runs to 14 residues. This chain's CDR3 is CASSQVLAEETQYF. The DNA for the CDR3 is TGCGCCAGCAGCCAGGTTCTAGCGGAAGAGACCCAGTACTTC.

The chain has TRBV6-9 and TRBJ1-4; no definite D call. The germline V and J ends were trimmed by 8 bases and 8 bases, with 9 bases remaining between them. This CDR3 is built from 11 residues. The germline gives CDR1 MNHGY, CDR2 SVAAGI. The CDR3 protein is CASGLYEKLFF. The CDR3 nucleotides are TGTGCCAGCGGTCTATACGAAAAACTGTTTTTT.

Ten or more counts support this clone. V is TRBV7-2 and J is TRBJ1-2, with a possible D match to TRBD1 (6 bases). CDR3 size: 14 residues. With 3 bases removed from V and 2 bases from J, the gap between germline ends came to 10 bases. Germline V gives CDR1 SGHTA, CDR2 FQGNSA. The CDR3 loop reads CASSFRDTNYGYTF. The CDR3 DNA follows: TGTGCCAGCAGCTTCCGGGACACCAACTATGGCTACACCTTC.

V usage is TRBV7-8 and J usage is TRBJ2-3; 15 nucleotides agree with TRBD2. The CDR3 runs to 17 residues. Unmatched junction bases numbered 11, after V lost 7 bases and J lost 6 bases. Per germline, CDR1 SGHVS and CDR2 FQNEAQ. In nucleotides, the CDR3 is TGTGCCAGCATCCCACCGGGACTAGCGGGAGGTACCGATACGCAGTATTTT. It encodes CASIPPGLAGGTDTQYF.

The table lists this clone with many counts. The chain recombines TRBV12-3 or TRBV12-4 with TRBJ1-1; the D gene is possibly TRBD1 (6 bases). This CDR3 region has 13 residues. Trimming cost V 5 bases and J 2 bases, with 9 bases left between them. This CDR3 is CASSRTDNTEAFF. The CDR3 DNA sequence: TGTGCCAGCAGTAGGACAGACAACACTGAAGCTTTCTTT.

There are a few counts of this clone. This chain uses TRBV6-5 with TRBJ1-1; perhaps TRBD1 as D (6 bases). The V end was cut by 4 bases, the J end by 4 bases, with 13 bases between. The CDR3 is 14 residues long. CDR1 and CDR2 (germline): MNHEY, SVGAGI. The CDR3 reads CASSSGAPITEAFF. The CDR3 DNA reads as TGTGCCAGCAGTTCAGGGGCACCAATCACTGAAGCTTTCTTT.

Ten or more counts support this clone. The chain joins TRBV7-7 to TRBJ2-1, with 10 bases lining up with TRBD1. Germline V CDR1 and CDR2: SSHAT, FNYEAQ (reference sequence). The CDR3 consists of 15 residues. The trim removed 5 bases at V and 8 bases at J, leaving 9 bases unmatched. CDR3 DNA: TGTGCCAGCAGCCGCAGACAGGGGGCACAGGATGAGCAGTTCTTC. Translation gives CASSRRQGAQDEQFF.

This clone was seen at least ten times. The chain uses TRBV12-3 or TRBV12-4 and TRBJ1-5, with D perhaps TRBD1 (5 bases). The CDR3 totals 15 residues. The ends were cut back, 6 bases at V and 0 bases at J, with 12 bases in the middle. The CDR3 is CASSPGPNSNQPQHF. CDR3 DNA sequence: TGTGCCAGCAGCCCGGGGCCAAATAGCAATCAGCCCCAGCATTTT.

This clone has ten or more counts. The V gene is TRBV2, the J gene TRBJ1-1; D is uncertain. V was shortened by 8 bases and J by 10 bases, with 20 bases between the two germline ends. The CDR3 has 13 residues. CDR1 is SNHLY, CDR2 FYNNEI, per germline. The CDR3 here is CASRKAAYETAFF. The CDR3 DNA reads TGTGCCAGCCGGAAGGCGGCTTACGAGACAGCTTTCTTT. Combining the CDR3 with reference TRBV2 and TRBJ1-1 gives the whole variable domain EPEVTQTPSHQVTQMGQEVILRCVPISNHLYFYWYRQILGQKVEFLVSFYNNEISEKSEIFDDQFSVERPDGSNFTLKIRSTKLEDSAMYFCASRKAAYETAFFGQGTRLTVV.

As concerns this clone: Given a much more abundant clone one base away, this may be a read error. Since the CDR3 does not end with the conserved phenylalanine or tryptophan, this likely comes from a read error. This chain links TRBV5-5 with TRBJ1-1, with D unresolved. This CDR3 is built from 12 residues. V dropped 0 bases and J dropped 7 bases, with 7 bases sitting between them. Germline CDR1 is SGHKS and CDR2 is YYEKEE (reference sequence). Written as DNA, the CDR3 is TGTGCCAGCAGCTTGGTAGGATATGAAGCTTTCTCT. It codes for CASSLVGYEAFS.

In regard to this clone: The junction does not match germline at one end; this may be a read error. The rearrangement uses TRBV6-2 or TRBV6-3 and TRBJ2-2; tentative D call: TRBD2 (5 bases). CDR1 MNHEY and CDR2 SVGEGT come from the germline V gene. The CDR3 length is 15 residues. DNA for the CDR3: TGTGCCAGCAACCTCCTGTCCGCGAACACCGGGGAGCTGCTTTTT. Translating it yields CASNLLSANTGELLF.

This clone has a handful of counts. The rearrangement uses TRBV6-5 and TRBJ2-1; the match to TRBD2 covers 9 bases. The CDR3 extends over 13 amino acids. From germline, CDR1 is MNHEY and CDR2 SVGAGI. Losses at the gene ends were 2 bases for V and 9 bases for J; bases not matched to a gene: 2. The DNA for the CDR3 is TGTGCCAGCAGTTACCGCGGGGGGGGTGAGCAGTTCTTC. As protein: CASSYRGGGEQFF.

The count of this clone is one. Since a much larger clone is just one base distant, this may be a read error. The CDR3 DNA is TGTGCCAGCAGCCGAGATTTGAAGGGTTCGGATACCCAGTACTTC. Its translation: CASSRDLKGSDTQYF. J is TRBJ2-5 and V is TRBV4-2, with no clear D. Germline V gene data show CDR1 as LGHNA and CDR2 as YNFKEQ. The ends were cut back, 4 bases at V and 8 bases at J, with 20 bases in the middle. This CDR3 has 15 amino acids.